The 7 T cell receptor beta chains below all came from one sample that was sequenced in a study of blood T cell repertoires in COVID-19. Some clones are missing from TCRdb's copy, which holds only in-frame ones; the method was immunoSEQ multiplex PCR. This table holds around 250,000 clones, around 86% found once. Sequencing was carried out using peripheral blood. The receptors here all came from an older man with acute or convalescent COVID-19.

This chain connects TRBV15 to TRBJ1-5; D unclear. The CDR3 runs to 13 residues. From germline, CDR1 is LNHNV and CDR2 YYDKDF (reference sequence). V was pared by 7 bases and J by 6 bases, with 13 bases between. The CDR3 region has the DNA TGTGCCACCAACCCTCAGAGGAGTCAGCCCCAGCATTTT. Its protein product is CATNPQRSQPQHF. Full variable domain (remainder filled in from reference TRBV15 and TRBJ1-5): DAMVIQNPRYQVTQFGKPVTLSCSQTLNHNVMYWYQQKSSQAPKLLFHYYDKDFNNEADTPDNFQSRRPNTSFCFLDIRSPGLGDTAMYLCATNPQRSQPQHFGDGTRLSIL.

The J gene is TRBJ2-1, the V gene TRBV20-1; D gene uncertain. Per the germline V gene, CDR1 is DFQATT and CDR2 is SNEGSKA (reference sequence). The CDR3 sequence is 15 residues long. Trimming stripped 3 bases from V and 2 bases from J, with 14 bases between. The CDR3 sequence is CSASPTSPAYNEQFF. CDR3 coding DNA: TGCAGTGCTAGTCCGACTTCACCTGCCTACAATGAGCAGTTCTTC.

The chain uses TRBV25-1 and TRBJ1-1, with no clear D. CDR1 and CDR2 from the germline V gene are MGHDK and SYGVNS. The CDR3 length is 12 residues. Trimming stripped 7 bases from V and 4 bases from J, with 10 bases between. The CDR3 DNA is TGTGCCAGCAAGGAGGGTGGCACTGAAGCTTTCTTT. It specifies CASKEGGTEAFF.

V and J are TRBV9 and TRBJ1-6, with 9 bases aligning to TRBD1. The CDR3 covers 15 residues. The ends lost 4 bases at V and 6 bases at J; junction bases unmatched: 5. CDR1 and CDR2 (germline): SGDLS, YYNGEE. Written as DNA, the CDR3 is TGTGCCAGCAGCCCCACACAGGGGGCTAATTCACCCCTCCACTTT. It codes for CASSPTQGANSPLHF.

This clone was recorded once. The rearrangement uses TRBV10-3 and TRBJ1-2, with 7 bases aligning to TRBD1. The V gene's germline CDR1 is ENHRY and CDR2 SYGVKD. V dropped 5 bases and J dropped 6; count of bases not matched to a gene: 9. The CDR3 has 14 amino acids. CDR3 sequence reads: CAISKGGKRDGYTF. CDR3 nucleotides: TGTGCCATCAGTAAAGGGGGCAAGAGAGATGGCTACACCTTC.

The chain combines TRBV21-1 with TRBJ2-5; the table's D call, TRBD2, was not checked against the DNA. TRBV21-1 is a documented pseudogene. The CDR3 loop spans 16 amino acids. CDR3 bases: TGTGCCAGCAGCAAAGTAACTAGCGGAGATAAAGAGACCCAGTACTTC. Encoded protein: CASSKVTSGDKETQYF.

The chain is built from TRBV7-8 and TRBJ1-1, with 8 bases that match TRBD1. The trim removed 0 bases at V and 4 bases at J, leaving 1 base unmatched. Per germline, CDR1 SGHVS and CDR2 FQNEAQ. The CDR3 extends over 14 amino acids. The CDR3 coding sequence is TGTGCCAGCAGCTTAGCGCAGGGGGCCACTGAAGCTTTCTTT. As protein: CASSLAQGATEAFF.